This passage covers 10 T cell receptor beta chains from one sample sequenced in a study of cytomegalovirus exposure and HLA in healthy donors. 13 Jbeta primers and 60 Vbeta primers were used for the PCR. Clones were sequenced by immunoSEQ multiplex PCR, and TCRdb holds only the in-frame ones, with some missing. The data contain 210,000 or so clones, approximately 84% of them seen just once; the ten biggest clones take up 0.58%. The sequencing input was PBMCs. These TCRs come from a woman between 40 and 55 years old in good health and CMV-seronegative.

This clone was observed a few times. This chain uses TRBV19 with TRBJ1-5, with 7 bases matching TRBD1. The CDR3 runs 15 residues. Germline CDR1 LNHDA, CDR2 SQIVND (reference sequence). Unmatched junction bases numbered 8, after V lost 6 bases and J lost 3 bases. In DNA form, the CDR3 reads TGTGCCAGTAGGAACCAGGGGGAACACAATCAGCCCCAGCATTTT. It is translated as CASRNQGEHNQPQHF.

This clone was observed once. The chain links TRBV27 to TRBJ2-6; D not certain. CDR3 length: 12 amino acids. The V end was cut by 8 bases, the J end by 4 bases, with 6 bases between. Germline assignment: CDR1 MNHEY and CDR2 SMNVEV (reference sequence). The CDR3 sequence is CASSTGANVLTF. CDR3 DNA sequence: TGTGCCAGCTCTACCGGGGCCAACGTCCTGACTTTC. The entire variable domain, with the rest obtained from reference TRBV27 and TRBJ2-6, is as follows: EAQVTQNPRYLITVTGKKLTVTCSQNMNHEYMSWYRQDPGLGLRQIYYSMNVEVTDKGDVPEGYKVSRKEKRNFPLILESPSPNQTSLYFCASSTGANVLTFGAGSRLTVL.

The genes are TRBV9 and TRBJ2-2, with 7 nucleotides matching TRBD2. V shed 3 bases and J 3 bases; nucleotides not matched to a gene: 5. Per germline, CDR1 SGDLS and CDR2 YYNGEE. The CDR3 is made up of 15 amino acids. The CDR3 sequence is CASSATSFHTGELFF. The CDR3 DNA is TGTGCCAGCAGCGCGACTAGCTTCCACACCGGGGAGCTGTTTTTT.

V is TRBV19 and J is TRBJ1-4; D ambiguous. The CDR3 is 15 residues long. V was pared by 3 bases and J by 0 bases, with 8 bases between. CDR1 LNHDA and CDR2 SQIVND come from the germline V gene (reference sequence). The CDR3 DNA reads TGTGCCAGTAGTATTTCCGCGACAACTAATGAAAAACTGTTTTTT. This gives the protein CASSISATTNEKLFF.

As regards this clone: Other DNA sequences within the sample encode an identical CDR3. The chain is built from TRBV5-1 and TRBJ1-5; 7 nucleotides line up with TRBD1. The CDR3 length is 14 residues. The V and J ends lost 0 bases and 5 bases, in that order; junction bases with no gene match: 2. Germline CDR1 and CDR2: SGHRS and YFSETQ. DNA for the CDR3: TGCGCCAGCAGCTTGGGGCAGGGGGATCAGCCCCAGCATTTT. This gives the protein CASSLGQGDQPQHF.

This CDR3 reads CATVGQGDNEQFF. DNA for the CDR3: TGTGCCACCGTCGGACAGGGGGATAATGAGCAGTTCTTC. The genes are TRBV28 and TRBJ2-1; 10 bases align to TRBD1. Germline V gene lookup returns CDR1 MDHEN and CDR2 SYDVKM. The CDR3 sequence is 13 residues long. J was trimmed by 7 bases and V by 10 bases; bases with no gene match: 7.

The rearrangement uses TRBV30 and TRBJ1-1; a possible D gene is TRBD1 (5 bases). Per the germline V gene, CDR1 is GTSNPN and CDR2 is SVGIG (reference sequence). V lost 3 bases to trimming and J lost 14 bases, with 16 bases between them. The CDR3 is 11 residues long. The DNA of the CDR3 is TGTGCCTGGAGGTCCTTGACAGACCAGTTCTTT. This translates into CAWRSLTDQFF.

The chain has TRBV9 and TRBJ1-1; TRBD1 aligns across 10 bases. In germline, CDR1 is SGDLS, CDR2 YYNGEE. CDR3 size: 14 residues. The junction had 12 bases not matched to a gene; V was cut back by 4 bases and J by 12 bases. CDR3 protein: CASSKGTGDMNSFF. In DNA form, the CDR3 reads TGTGCCAGCAGCAAAGGGACAGGGGATATGAACTCTTTCTTT.

The chain is built from TRBV5-1 and TRBJ1-5; TRBD1 matches at 12 bases. There are 16 residues in the CDR3. J gave up 6 bases and V 3 bases, and 7 bases lay outside the gene matches. The germline V gene encodes CDR1 SGHRS and CDR2 YFSETQ. The CDR3 sequence: CASSWGDRGPGQPQHF. The CDR3 bases are TGCGCCAGCAGCTGGGGGGACAGGGGGCCTGGTCAGCCCCAGCATTTT.

The chain recombines TRBV15 with TRBJ2-7, with 8 nucleotides matching TRBD2. V dropped 3 bases and J dropped 2; count of bases not matched to a gene: 9. CDR1 and CDR2 (germline): LNHNV, YYDKDF (reference sequence). The CDR3 length is 16 residues. The CDR3 region is CATSSPTSGRTYEQYF. CDR3 nucleotide sequence: TGTGCCACCAGCAGTCCTACTAGCGGACGGACCTACGAGCAGTACTTC.